A selection of T cell receptor beta chains follows, all from one sample in a study of cytomegalovirus exposure and HLA in healthy donors. Some clones are missing from TCRdb's copy, which holds only in-frame ones; the method was immunoSEQ multiplex PCR. The sample shows roughly 150,000 clones, roughly 88% of them seen only once. Sequenced: PBMCs. These receptors all come from a woman aged 18-30 years in good health and CMV-seronegative. Both conserved end residues are part of each CDR3. The D gene is left open where the match is weak. Some rows mark clone size as missing; the rest say once, few, many or name a class of expanded clone.

J gene: TRBJ2-3
V gene: TRBV29-1
CDR3 length: 16
clone size: -
D gene: -
CDR3 DNA: TGCAGCGTGGCAAGGGGGCCCGGGGGACCCACAGATACGCAGTATTTT
CDR3 protein: CSVARGPGGPTDTQYF

J gene: TRBJ2-1
V gene: TRBV4-1
CDR3 length: 15
clone size: -
D gene: -
CDR3 DNA: TGCGCCAGCAGCCAAGATGGCGGCACCTACAATGAGCAGTTCTTC
CDR3 protein: CASSQDGGTYNEQFF

J gene: TRBJ1-4
V gene: TRBV29-1
CDR3 length: 12
clone size: -
D gene: -
CDR3 DNA: TGCAGCGTCCGGGACACGAATGAAAAACTGTTTTTT
CDR3 protein: CSVRDTNEKLFF

J gene: TRBJ2-3
V gene: TRBV4-1
CDR3 length: 20
clone size: -
D gene: TRBD1
CDR3 DNA: TGCGCCAGCAGCTCGAGAAGGGGGACAGGGGGACAGACTAGCACAGATACGCAGTATTTT
CDR3 protein: CASSSRRGTGGQTSTDTQYF

J gene: TRBJ2-7
V gene: TRBV2
CDR3 length: 14
clone size: -
D gene: TRBD2
CDR3 DNA: TGTGCCAGCCAAATCCTAGCGGGGGCCTACGAGCAGTACTTC
CDR3 protein: CASQILAGAYEQYF

J gene: TRBJ1-1
V gene: TRBV10-3
CDR3 length: 17
clone size: -
D gene: -
CDR3 DNA: TGTGCCATCAGTGAGTCCGGCAGGGCGACCATGAACACTGAAGCTTTCTTT
CDR3 protein: CAISESGRATMNTEAFF

J gene: TRBJ1-2
V gene: TRBV5-1
CDR3 length: 14
clone size: -
D gene: TRBD1
CDR3 DNA: TGCGCCAGCAGCCCTTCCTCGACAGGGATTGGCTACACCTTC
CDR3 protein: CASSPSSTGIGYTF

J gene: TRBJ1-4
V gene: TRBV5-5
CDR3 length: 14
clone size: -
D gene: TRBD1
CDR3 DNA: TGTGCCAGCAAACTCGGGACAGTTAATGAAAAACTGTTTTTT
CDR3 protein: CASKLGTVNEKLFF

J gene: TRBJ1-1
V gene: TRBV15
CDR3 length: 12
clone size: -
D gene: -
CDR3 DNA: TGTGCCACCAGCAGAGATCAGGGAGGAGCTTTCTTT
CDR3 protein: CATSRDQGGAFF

J gene: TRBJ1-1
V gene: TRBV11-3
CDR3 length: 14
clone size: -
D gene: -
CDR3 DNA: TGTGCCAGCAGCGTCGATGTAAAGGGGACTGAAGCTTTCTTT
CDR3 protein: CASSVDVKGTEAFF

J gene: TRBJ2-2
V gene: TRBV14
CDR3 length: 16
clone size: -
D gene: TRBD1
CDR3 DNA: TGTGCCAGCAGCCTTTTCCGGGACAGAGTCACCGGGGAGCTGTTTTTT
CDR3 protein: CASSLFRDRVTGELFF

J gene: TRBJ2-3
V gene: TRBV6-5
CDR3 length: 15
clone size: -
D gene: TRBD2
CDR3 DNA: TGTGCCAGCAAAACTAGCGGGGGGGGCACAGATACGCAGTATTTT
CDR3 protein: CASKTSGGGTDTQYF

J gene: TRBJ1-2
V gene: TRBV25-1
CDR3 length: 17
clone size: -
D gene: TRBD1
CDR3 DNA: TGTGCCAGCAGTGAATTAGGGGGGACAGGAGGGGTCTATGGCTACACCTTC
CDR3 protein: CASSELGGTGGVYGYTF

J gene: TRBJ2-2
V gene: TRBV28
CDR3 length: 14
clone size: few
D gene: TRBD1
CDR3 DNA: TGTGCCAGCTTGGGACAGGGGGGAACCGGGGAGCTGTTTTTT
CDR3 protein: CASLGQGGTGELFF

J gene: TRBJ1-6
V gene: TRBV28
CDR3 length: 16
clone size: once
D gene: TRBD1
CDR3 DNA: TGTGCCAGCAGTCACCGACAGGGGAAGAGGGATTCACCCCTCCACTTT
CDR3 protein: CASSHRQGKRDSPLHF

J gene: TRBJ2-7
V gene: TRBV19
CDR3 length: 17
clone size: once
D gene: -
CDR3 DNA: TGTGCCAGTAGTATGGAGGCTAGCGAAGGGTTCTCCTACGAGCAGTACTTC
CDR3 protein: CASSMEASEGFSYEQYF

J gene: TRBJ2-7
V gene: TRBV4-1
CDR3 length: 19
clone size: -
D gene: -
CDR3 DNA: TGCGCCAGCAGCCAGTCACGGTTTTTGGCCGGGAGCCGGCGGGCCGAGCAGTACTTC
CDR3 protein: CASSQSRFLAGSRRAEQYF

J gene: TRBJ2-2
V gene: TRBV5-1
CDR3 length: 18
clone size: once
D gene: TRBD2
CDR3 DNA: TGCGCCAGCAGCTTGCGACTAGCGGGGGACCCGAACACCGGGGAGCTGTTTTTT
CDR3 protein: CASSLRLAGDPNTGELFF

J gene: TRBJ2-1
V gene: TRBV7-2
CDR3 length: 13
clone size: -
D gene: -
CDR3 DNA: TGTGCCAGCAGCCCCCATCCAGGGAATGAGCAGTTCTTC
CDR3 protein: CASSPHPGNEQFF

J gene: TRBJ1-5
V gene: TRBV5-5
CDR3 length: 14
clone size: -
D gene: -
CDR3 DNA: TGTGCCAGCAGCTTGCAGAATAGCAATCAGCCCCAGCATTTT
CDR3 protein: CASSLQNSNQPQHF

J gene: TRBJ2-7
V gene: TRBV30
CDR3 length: 16
clone size: -
D gene: -
CDR3 DNA: TGTGCCTGGAGTGAAAGGAGGGTCAGAGCTCTATATGGGCAGTACTTC
CDR3 protein: CAWSERRVRALYGQYF

J gene: TRBJ1-3
V gene: TRBV5-1
CDR3 length: 16
clone size: -
D gene: -
CDR3 DNA: TGCGCCAGCAGCTTGGAGTTAGGGGGCTCTGGAAACACCATATATTTT
CDR3 protein: CASSLELGGSGNTIYF

J gene: TRBJ2-1
V gene: TRBV30
CDR3 length: 13
clone size: -
D gene: -
CDR3 DNA: TGTGCCTGGAGGACCTTGCCAGGGCATGAGCAGTTCTTC
CDR3 protein: CAWRTLPGHEQFF

J gene: TRBJ1-2
V gene: TRBV9
CDR3 length: 14
clone size: -
D gene: TRBD1
CDR3 DNA: TGTGCCAGCAGCCCCCCGACAGGGGGCTATGGCTACACCTTC
CDR3 protein: CASSPPTGGYGYTF

J gene: TRBJ1-1
V gene: TRBV18
CDR3 length: 14
clone size: -
D gene: -
CDR3 DNA: TGTGCCAGCTCACCACCGGGGGGGAACACTGAAGCTTTCTTT
CDR3 protein: CASSPPGGNTEAFF

J gene: TRBJ2-2
V gene: TRBV6-5
CDR3 length: 15
clone size: -
D gene: -
CDR3 DNA: TGTGCCAGCAGTTACTCCGCAGGGAACACCGGGGAGCTGTTTTTT
CDR3 protein: CASSYSAGNTGELFF

J gene: TRBJ2-7
V gene: TRBV11-3
CDR3 length: 11
clone size: -
D gene: -
CDR3 DNA: TGTGCCAGCAGCTTAGGGAGCGAGCAGTACTTC
CDR3 protein: CASSLGSEQYF

J gene: TRBJ1-1
V gene: TRBV29-1
CDR3 length: 12
clone size: -
D gene: -
CDR3 DNA: TGCAGCACACAGGGACCGAACACTGAAGCTTTCTTT
CDR3 protein: CSTQGPNTEAFF

J gene: TRBJ2-5
V gene: TRBV10-1
CDR3 length: 15
clone size: -
D gene: TRBD2
CDR3 DNA: TGCGCCAGCAGTGAGTCAGCGGGAGCTAGAGAGACCCAGTACTTC
CDR3 protein: CASSESAGARETQYF

J gene: TRBJ1-2
V gene: TRBV5-4
CDR3 length: 15
clone size: few
D gene: -
CDR3 DNA: TGTGCCAGCAGCTTGGAGTCAGGGATAGGCTATGGCTACACCTTC
CDR3 protein: CASSLESGIGYGYTF

J gene: TRBJ1-3
V gene: TRBV6-1
CDR3 length: 15
clone size: -
D gene: -
CDR3 DNA: TGTGCCAGCAGTGATTTAAGCCGCTCTGGAAACACCATATATTTT
CDR3 protein: CASSDLSRSGNTIYF

J gene: TRBJ2-2
V gene: TRBV7-9
CDR3 length: 16
clone size: -
D gene: TRBD1
CDR3 DNA: TGTGCCAGCAGCTCCCGGGACAGGGTCAACACCGGGGAGCTGTTTTTT
CDR3 protein: CASSSRDRVNTGELFF

J gene: TRBJ1-1
V gene: TRBV19
CDR3 length: 14
clone size: once
D gene: -
CDR3 DNA: TGTGCCAGTAGGGGGGGGAGGGGGAACACTGAAGCTTTCTTT
CDR3 protein: CASRGGRGNTEAFF

J gene: TRBJ2-2
V gene: TRBV6-5
CDR3 length: 16
clone size: -
D gene: TRBD2
CDR3 DNA: TGTGCCAGCAGTTACTCCGGGACTAGCGGGTCCGGGGAGCTGTTTTTT
CDR3 protein: CASSYSGTSGSGELFF

J gene: TRBJ1-5
V gene: TRBV19
CDR3 length: 16
clone size: -
D gene: TRBD1
CDR3 DNA: TGTGCCAGTAGTCCCGGACAGGGGAAGGGCAATCAGCCCCAGCATTTT
CDR3 protein: CASSPGQGKGNQPQHF

J gene: TRBJ1-3
V gene: TRBV4-2
CDR3 length: 15
clone size: -
D gene: -
CDR3 DNA: TGTGCCAGCAGCCAAGGGCGGGGAGCTGGAAACACCATATATTTT
CDR3 protein: CASSQGRGAGNTIYF

J gene: TRBJ2-2
V gene: TRBV6-5
CDR3 length: 13
clone size: -
D gene: -
CDR3 DNA: TGTGCCAGCAGTTACGCCCCCTACGGGGAGCTGTTTTTT
CDR3 protein: CASSYAPYGELFF

J gene: TRBJ2-6
V gene: TRBV5-4
CDR3 length: 16
clone size: once
D gene: -
CDR3 DNA: TGTGCCAGCAGCTTGGAGATTAGTACTGGGGCCAACGTCCTGACTTTC
CDR3 protein: CASSLEISTGANVLTF

J gene: TRBJ2-7
V gene: TRBV7-9
CDR3 length: 14
clone size: -
D gene: -
CDR3 DNA: TGTGCCAGCAGCCCCAGGGGAGGGAGCGACGAGCAGTACTTC
CDR3 protein: CASSPRGGSDEQYF

J gene: TRBJ2-1
V gene: TRBV5-1
CDR3 length: 15
clone size: few
D gene: TRBD2
CDR3 DNA: TGCGCCAGCAGCAGGAGCGCGGGGGGTTCCGATGAGCAGTTCTTC
CDR3 protein: CASSRSAGGSDEQFF

J gene: TRBJ1-2
V gene: TRBV11-2
CDR3 length: 16
clone size: -
D gene: -
CDR3 DNA: TGTGCCAGCAGCTTAGATCGGTCGACAGCTTCTTATGGCTACACCTTC
CDR3 protein: CASSLDRSTASYGYTF

J gene: TRBJ1-5
V gene: TRBV28
CDR3 length: 15
clone size: -
D gene: -
CDR3 DNA: TGTGCCAGCAGTTTCCTTTTGTCTAGCAATCAGCCCCAGCATTTT
CDR3 protein: CASSFLLSSNQPQHF

J gene: TRBJ1-1
V gene: TRBV2
CDR3 length: 17
clone size: -
D gene: -
CDR3 DNA: TGTGCCAGCAGTGAGAGAGGGACTGGAGGGCCTGAGCCTGAAGCTTTCTTT
CDR3 protein: CASSERGTGGPEPEAFF

J gene: TRBJ1-5
V gene: TRBV29-1
CDR3 length: 14
clone size: -
D gene: -
CDR3 DNA: TGCAGCGTTTTATTAGCCGGGAGAGGGCAGCCCCAGCATTTT
CDR3 protein: CSVLLAGRGQPQHF

J gene: TRBJ1-5
V gene: TRBV19
CDR3 length: 17
clone size: once
D gene: -
CDR3 DNA: TGTGCCAGTAGTCTCCGCGGGGGCGCATTTAGCAATCAGCCCCAGCATTTT
CDR3 protein: CASSLRGGAFSNQPQHF

J gene: TRBJ1-1
V gene: TRBV15
CDR3 length: 15
clone size: -
D gene: TRBD1
CDR3 DNA: TGTGCCACCAGCAGAGAACAGGGGATAAACACTGAAGCTTTCTTT
CDR3 protein: CATSREQGINTEAFF

J gene: TRBJ2-2
V gene: TRBV6-4
CDR3 length: 16
clone size: -
D gene: -
CDR3 DNA: TGTGCCAGCAGTGACTCGGGCAGGGGTAACACCGGGGAGCTGTTTTTT
CDR3 protein: CASSDSGRGNTGELFF

J gene: TRBJ2-7
V gene: TRBV27
CDR3 length: 15
clone size: few
D gene: TRBD2
CDR3 DNA: TGTGCCAGCAGTTTAGGACTAGCGGAAGTCTACGAGCAGTACTTC
CDR3 protein: CASSLGLAEVYEQYF

J gene: TRBJ2-3
V gene: TRBV6-4
CDR3 length: 15
clone size: -
D gene: TRBD2
CDR3 DNA: TGTGCCAGCAGTGACTCGAGCGGGGGCCGAGATACGCAGTATTTT
CDR3 protein: CASSDSSGGRDTQYF

J gene: TRBJ2-2
V gene: TRBV23-1
CDR3 length: 16
clone size: -
D gene: TRBD1
CDR3 DNA: TGCGCCAGCAGTCAATCTTGGACAGGGAACACCGGGGAGCTGTTTTTT
CDR3 protein: CASSQSWTGNTGELFF

J gene: TRBJ1-2
V gene: TRBV5-5
CDR3 length: 15
clone size: -
D gene: TRBD1
CDR3 DNA: TGTGCCAGCAGCCTGGGACAGAGCCTGTTCTATGGCTACACCTTC
CDR3 protein: CASSLGQSLFYGYTF

J gene: TRBJ2-1
V gene: TRBV19
CDR3 length: 18
clone size: -
D gene: TRBD2
CDR3 DNA: TGTGCCAGTAGTATGGGACTAGCGGGGGGAATCACAGAAAATGAGCAGTTCTTC
CDR3 protein: CASSMGLAGGITENEQFF

J gene: TRBJ2-2
V gene: TRBV5-1
CDR3 length: 16
clone size: -
D gene: TRBD2
CDR3 DNA: TGCGCCAGCAGCTTAGAAGCGGGGGGGCTCACCGGGGAGCTGTTTTTT
CDR3 protein: CASSLEAGGLTGELFF

J gene: TRBJ2-1
V gene: TRBV6-1
CDR3 length: 17
clone size: -
D gene: TRBD2
CDR3 DNA: TGTGCCAGCAGTGGAGGGACTAGCGGGGCCCTCTACAATGAGCAGTTCTTC
CDR3 protein: CASSGGTSGALYNEQFF

J gene: TRBJ1-1
V gene: TRBV5-3
CDR3 length: 12
clone size: -
D gene: -
CDR3 DNA: TGTGCCAGAAGCTCCGGGGGGACTGAAGCTTTCTTT
CDR3 protein: CARSSGGTEAFF

J gene: TRBJ2-7
V gene: TRBV5-4
CDR3 length: 16
clone size: -
D gene: -
CDR3 DNA: TGTGCCAGCAGCTTGGCTTTGGGCAGCCAGGCCTACGAGCAGTACTTC
CDR3 protein: CASSLALGSQAYEQYF

J gene: TRBJ2-5
V gene: TRBV6-1
CDR3 length: 16
clone size: medium-sized
D gene: TRBD1
CDR3 DNA: TGTGCCAGCAGTGAAGAGCTGGGGACAGGACCAGAGACCCAGTACTTC
CDR3 protein: CASSEELGTGPETQYF

J gene: TRBJ1-1
V gene: TRBV19
CDR3 length: 14
clone size: -
D gene: -
CDR3 DNA: TGTGCCAGTTACCAGGGGCCCCCCTCGTCCGAAGCTTTCTTT
CDR3 protein: CASYQGPPSSEAFF

J gene: TRBJ1-6
V gene: TRBV6-1
CDR3 length: 15
clone size: -
D gene: TRBD1
CDR3 DNA: TGTGCCAGCAGGCGACAGGGATTGGATAATTCACCCCTCCACTTT
CDR3 protein: CASRRQGLDNSPLHF